This T cell receptor beta chain was found in a study of Tregs in tolerant kidney transplant recipients. Unstimulated regulatory T cells (CD4+CD25+CD127-), CD4+CD25- non-regulatory cells, CD4 and CD8 cells were FACS-sorted from thawed PBMCs. With respect to this clone: What it binds is not known.

Study-level points and caveats: Activated donor B cell expansion appeared to reveal the most relevant donor-specific TCRbeta repertoire. This study did not directly address biological reproducibility. Few patients were studied, so findings need validation in larger groups.

Clones were read by immunoSEQ multiplex PCR, and TCRdb kept only the in-frame ones, dropping some. The data show roughly 120,000 clones, with about 90% seen just once and roughly 0.61% held by the top ten. The ends lost 10 bases at V and 9 bases at J; junction bases unmatched: 8. Germline lookup yields CDR1 MDHEN and CDR2 SYDVKM. The CDR3 runs to 13 residues. The V call is TRBV28, the J call TRBJ2-1; 11 bases fit TRBD2. This receptor was taken from a human donor in good health. Material for sequencing was CD4+ T cells from blood. Written as DNA, the CDR3 is TGTGCCACCCAGACTAGCGGGATAGGTGAGCAGTTCTTC. This codes for CATQTSGIGEQFF.